This entry concerns a single T cell receptor (beta chain). Its antigen is currently unknown. The PCR was carried out with 60 Vbeta primers and 13 Jbeta primers. Measured with immunoSEQ multiplex PCR; TCRdb has only the in-frame clones, and not every one. The data show fewer than 150,000 clones, and the top ten clones hold less than 3.5%. The sample is drawn from a study of cytomegalovirus exposure and HLA in healthy donors. V was pared by 3 bases and J by 3 bases, with 8 bases between. Per the germline V gene, CDR1 is MNHEY and CDR2 is SMNVEV (reference sequence). The CDR3 is made up of 13 amino acids. General study findings and limits: The number of N-insertions in an Asian-associated ancestry cluster was reportedly below the approximately 700-donor mean in a later analysis.

This receptor was taken from a man aged 40-49 years in good health and CMV-seronegative. This chain uses TRBV27 with TRBJ1-2, with no clear D. Sequenced input: PBMCs. CDR3 sequence (DNA): TGTGCCAGCAGTTTTTGGTTAGACTATGGCTACACCTTC. It encodes CASSFWLDYGYTF.